The TCR beta chain described here comes from a study of long-term antiretroviral therapy in people with HIV. Points on this clone: Its antigen is unidentified.

Sequencing used immunoSEQ v3.0 at survey level. Profiling relied on immunoSEQ multiplex PCR, and the TCRdb table lists in-frame clones only, not all of them. The sample carries about 31,000 clones, approximately 85% recorded once. General observations from the study: The range of CDR3 lengths in HIV repertoires proved narrower than that found in controls. Investigators report no available data on ART adherence, viral resistance or therapy changes.

V trimming: 5 bases; J trimming: 3 bases; junction bases outside the gene matches: 6. The CDR3 contains 13 residues. From germline, CDR1 is GTSNPN and CDR2 SVGIG (reference sequence). This TCR derives from a man aged 18 to 29 with HIV. The sample here was unsorted PBMCs, taken 0.8 years before starting antiretroviral therapy. The chain is built from TRBV30 and TRBJ2-7; 8 bases line up with TRBD2. CDR3 sequence: CAWARSGNYEQYF. The CDR3, as DNA: TGTGCCTGGGCACGTAGCGGGAACTACGAGCAGTACTTC.